What follows is one T cell receptor beta chain and its context. These data belong to a study of shared clonotypes between healthy human individuals. Sequenced by immunoSEQ multiplex PCR; TCRdb stores in-frame clones only, minus some. In the table there are 300,000 to 350,000 clones, around four fifths of which are singletons. The CDR3 loop spans 18 amino acids. This clonotype was obtained from a man aged 25-45 years in good health. Sequenced material: memory CD4+ T cells sorted from blood. As to subset: CD45RA-negative fraction. The rearrangement joins TRBV21-1 to TRBJ1-6. TRBV21-1 constitutes a pseudogene. The CDR3, as DNA: TGTGCCAGCAGATCTAACCTAGCTACACATACTCATAATTCACCCCTCCACTTT. It encodes CASRSNLATHTHNSPLHF.